The rows below give T cell receptor beta chains drawn from one sample of a study of T cells after yellow fever vaccination. MiXCR, run by TCRdb on the 5' RACE reads, gives a single entry per CDR3 protein. The repertoire consists of approximately 610,000 distinct CDR3 sequences, with roughly 17% occurring once and the leading ten covering approximately 15%. The material sequenced was PBMCs, taken 4 to 5 days after the first yellow fever vaccination. These receptors all stem from a man between 18 and 29 years old who received the YFV17D yellow fever vaccine. Each CDR3 is given with its conserved first and last residue. D genes are given only for firm matches. Rows may omit the clone size; those that give it use once, few, many or a size class.

TRBJ1-1 TRBV5-1 - - CASSLDSGYGTEAFF TGCGCCAGCAGCTTGGATTCAGGGTATGGCACTGAAGCTTTCTTT
TRBJ2-1 TRBV20-1 - - CSASEAGPRDEQFF TGCAGTGCTAGCGAGGCGGGGCCGAGGGATGAGCAGTTCTTC
TRBJ2-2 TRBV21-1 many - CASSKALAGNTGELFF TGTGCCAGCAGCAAAGCGCTAGCGGGGAACACCGGGGAGCTGTTTTTT
TRBJ2-7 TRBV4-3 - - CASSQVITGPYEQYF TGCGCCAGCAGCCAAGTGATTACAGGGCCCTACGAGCAGTACTTC
TRBJ2-6 TRBV12-3/TRBV12-4 few - CASGRAGANVLTF TGTGCCAGCGGGAGAGCTGGGGCCAACGTCCTGACTTTC
TRBJ2-1 TRBV9 - TRBD2 CASSEGTSGVHNEQFF TGTGCCAGCAGCGAGGGGACTAGCGGGGTCCACAATGAGCAGTTCTTC
TRBJ2-6 TRBV7-8 few - CASSPGFGANVLTF TGTGCCAGCAGCCCAGGGTTTGGGGCCAACGTCCTGACTTTC
TRBJ1-3 TRBV7-2 - - CASSSGVFSGNTIYF TGTGCCAGCAGCTCAGGGGTTTTCTCTGGAAACACCATATATTTT
TRBJ2-3 TRBV20-1 - TRBD2 CSARIAGAGTDTQYF TGCAGTGCTCGGATAGCGGGGGCCGGCACAGATACGCAGTATTTT
TRBJ2-1 TRBV4-3 - TRBD2 CASRTSGGMNEQFF TGCGCCAGCCGGACTAGCGGGGGGATGAATGAGCAGTTCTTC